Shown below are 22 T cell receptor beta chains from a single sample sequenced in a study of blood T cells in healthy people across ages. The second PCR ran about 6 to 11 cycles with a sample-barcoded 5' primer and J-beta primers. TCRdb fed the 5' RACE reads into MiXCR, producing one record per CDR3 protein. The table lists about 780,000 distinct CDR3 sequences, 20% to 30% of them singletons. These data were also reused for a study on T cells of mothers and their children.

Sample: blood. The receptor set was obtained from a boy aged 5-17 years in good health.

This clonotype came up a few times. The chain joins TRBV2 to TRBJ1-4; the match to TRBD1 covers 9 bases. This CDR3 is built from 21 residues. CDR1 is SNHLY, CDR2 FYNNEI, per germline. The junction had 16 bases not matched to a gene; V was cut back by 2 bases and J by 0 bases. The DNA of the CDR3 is TGTGCCAGCAGTGAATGGCTGTCGGGACAGGGAACTGTTGCAACTAATGAAAAACTGTTTTTT. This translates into CASSEWLSGQGTVATNEKLFF.

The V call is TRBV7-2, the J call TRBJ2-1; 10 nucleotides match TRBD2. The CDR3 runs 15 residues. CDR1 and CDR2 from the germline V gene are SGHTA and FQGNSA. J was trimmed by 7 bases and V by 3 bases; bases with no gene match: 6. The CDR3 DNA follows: TGTGCCAGCAGCTTTGAGCTAGCGGGAGCTAATGAGCAGTTCTTC. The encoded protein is CASSFELAGANEQFF.

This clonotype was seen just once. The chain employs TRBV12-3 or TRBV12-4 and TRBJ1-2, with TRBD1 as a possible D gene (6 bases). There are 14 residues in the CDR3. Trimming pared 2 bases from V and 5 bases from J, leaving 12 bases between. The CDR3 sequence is CASSLTGMEYGYTF. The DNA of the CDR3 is TGTGCCAGCAGTTTAACAGGGATGGAGTATGGCTACACCTTC.

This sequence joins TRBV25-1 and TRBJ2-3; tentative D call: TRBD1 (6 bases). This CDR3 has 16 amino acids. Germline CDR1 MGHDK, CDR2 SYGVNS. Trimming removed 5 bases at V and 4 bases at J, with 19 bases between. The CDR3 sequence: CASSTFRGPFPDTQYF. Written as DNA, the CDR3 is TGTGCCAGCAGTACCTTCAGGGGCCCCTTCCCAGATACGCAGTATTTT.

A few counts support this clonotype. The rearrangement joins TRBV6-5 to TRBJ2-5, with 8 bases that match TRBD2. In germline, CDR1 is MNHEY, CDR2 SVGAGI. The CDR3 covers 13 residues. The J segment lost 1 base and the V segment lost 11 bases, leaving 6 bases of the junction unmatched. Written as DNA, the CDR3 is TGTGCCTCCCGCCGGGAGGGCCAAGAGACCCAGTACTTC. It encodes CASRREGQETQYF.

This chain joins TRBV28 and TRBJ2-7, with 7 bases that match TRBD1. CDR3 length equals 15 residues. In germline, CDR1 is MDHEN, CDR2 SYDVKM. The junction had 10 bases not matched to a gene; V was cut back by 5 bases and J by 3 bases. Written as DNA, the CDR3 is TGTGCCAGCAGTCCCCCAGGGGGAAGAGGCTACGAGCAGTACTTC. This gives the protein CASSPPGGRGYEQYF.

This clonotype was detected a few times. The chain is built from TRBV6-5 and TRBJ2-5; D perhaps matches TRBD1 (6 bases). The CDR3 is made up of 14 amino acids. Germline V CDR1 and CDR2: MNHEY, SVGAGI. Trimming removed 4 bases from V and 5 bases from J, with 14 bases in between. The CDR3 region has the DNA TGTGCCAGCAGTTCACAGGGTACCTGGGAGACCCAGTACTTC. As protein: CASSSQGTWETQYF.

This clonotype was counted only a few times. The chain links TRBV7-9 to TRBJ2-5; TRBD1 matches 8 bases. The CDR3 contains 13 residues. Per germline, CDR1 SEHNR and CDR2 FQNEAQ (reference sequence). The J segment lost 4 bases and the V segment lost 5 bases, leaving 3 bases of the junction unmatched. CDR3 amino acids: CASSRTGPETQYF. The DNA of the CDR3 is TGTGCCAGCAGCCGGACAGGGCCAGAGACCCAGTACTTC.

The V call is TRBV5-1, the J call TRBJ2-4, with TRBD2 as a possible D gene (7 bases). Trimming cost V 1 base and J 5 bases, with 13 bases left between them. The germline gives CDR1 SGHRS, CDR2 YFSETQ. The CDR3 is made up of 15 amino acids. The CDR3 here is CASSLYGGAENIQYF. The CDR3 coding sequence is TGCGCCAGCAGCTTGTATGGGGGGGCCGAAAACATTCAGTACTTC. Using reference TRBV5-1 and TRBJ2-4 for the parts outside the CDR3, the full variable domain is KAGVTQTPRYLIKTRGQQVTLSCSPISGHRSVSWYQQTPGQGLQFLFEYFSETQRNKGNFPGRFSGRQFSNSRSEMNVSTLELGDSALYLCASSLYGGAENIQYFGAGTRLSVL.

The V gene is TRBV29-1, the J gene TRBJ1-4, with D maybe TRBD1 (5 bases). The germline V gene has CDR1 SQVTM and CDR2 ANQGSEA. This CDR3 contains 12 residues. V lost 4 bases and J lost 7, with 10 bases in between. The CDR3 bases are TGCAGCGTTGGCAGGGCCTTTGAAAAACTGTTTTTT. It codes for CSVGRAFEKLFF.

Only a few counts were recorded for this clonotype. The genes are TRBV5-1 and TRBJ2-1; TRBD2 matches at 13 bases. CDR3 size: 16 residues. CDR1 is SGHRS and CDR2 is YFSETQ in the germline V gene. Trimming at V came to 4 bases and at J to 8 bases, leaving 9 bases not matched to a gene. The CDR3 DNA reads TGCGCCAGCAGCCCCCAACTAGCGGGGGGGCCGGATGAGCAGTTCTTC. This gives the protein CASSPQLAGGPDEQFF.

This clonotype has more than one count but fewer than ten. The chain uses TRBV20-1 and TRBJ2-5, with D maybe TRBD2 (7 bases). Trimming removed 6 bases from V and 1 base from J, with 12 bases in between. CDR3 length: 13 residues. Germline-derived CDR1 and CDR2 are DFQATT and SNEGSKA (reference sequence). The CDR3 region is CSAGGGGQETQYF. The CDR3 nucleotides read TGCAGTGCCGGAGGGGGGGGCCAAGAGACCCAGTACTTC.

Written as DNA, the CDR3 is TGTGCCAGCGGGGCCGGGACTAGCGGGGGGGCGTTCTTC. Its protein product is CASGAGTSGGAFF. This chain uses TRBV7-3 with TRBJ2-1; 16 bases fit TRBD2. CDR3 length: 13 residues. Germline CDR1 is SGHTA and CDR2 is FQGTGA. With V trimmed by 8 bases and J by 15 bases, 7 bases remained unmatched.

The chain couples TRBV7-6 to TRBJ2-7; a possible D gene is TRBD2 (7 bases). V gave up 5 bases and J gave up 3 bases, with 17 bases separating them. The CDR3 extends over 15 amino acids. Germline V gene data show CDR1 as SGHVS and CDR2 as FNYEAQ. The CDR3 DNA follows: TGTGCCAGCAGCCTCGGGGACGGGGGGCGCTACGAGCAGTACTTC. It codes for CASSLGDGGRYEQYF.

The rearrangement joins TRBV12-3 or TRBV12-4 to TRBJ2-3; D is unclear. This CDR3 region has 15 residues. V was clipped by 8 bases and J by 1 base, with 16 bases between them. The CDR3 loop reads CASAPAYLGTDTQYF. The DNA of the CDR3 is TGTGCCAGCGCCCCGGCCTACCTCGGCACAGATACGCAGTATTTT.

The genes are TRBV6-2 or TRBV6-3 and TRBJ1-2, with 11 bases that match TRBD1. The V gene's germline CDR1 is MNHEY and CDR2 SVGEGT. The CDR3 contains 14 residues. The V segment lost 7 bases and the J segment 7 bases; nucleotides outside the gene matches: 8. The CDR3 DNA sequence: TGTGCCAGCAATCAAGGACAGGGGGCAACTGGCTACACCTTC. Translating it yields CASNQGQGATGYTF.

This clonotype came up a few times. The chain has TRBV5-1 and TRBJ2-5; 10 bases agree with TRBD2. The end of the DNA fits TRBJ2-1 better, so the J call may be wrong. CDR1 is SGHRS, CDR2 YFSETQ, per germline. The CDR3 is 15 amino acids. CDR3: CASSSERGGLGEQFF. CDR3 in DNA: TGCGCCAGCAGCTCAGAGCGGGGGGGCCTTGGGGAGCAGTTCTTC.

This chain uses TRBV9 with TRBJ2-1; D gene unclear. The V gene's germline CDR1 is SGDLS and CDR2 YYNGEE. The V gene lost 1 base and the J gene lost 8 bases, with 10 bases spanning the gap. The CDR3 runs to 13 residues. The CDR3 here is CASSVNSFDEQFF. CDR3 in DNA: TGTGCCAGCAGCGTAAACAGTTTCGATGAGCAGTTCTTC.

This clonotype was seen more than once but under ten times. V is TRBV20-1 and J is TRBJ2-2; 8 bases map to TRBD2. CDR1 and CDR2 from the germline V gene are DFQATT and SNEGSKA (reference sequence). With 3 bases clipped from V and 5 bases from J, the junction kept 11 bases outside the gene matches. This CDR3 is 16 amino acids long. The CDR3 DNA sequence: TGCAGTGCTAGGGTCCCCGGGAGGGGAGCAACCGGGGAGCTGTTTTTT. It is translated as CSARVPGRGATGELFF.

The CDR3 is CSARDKGRGLDEQFF. In DNA form, the CDR3 reads TGCAGTGCTAGAGATAAAGGCCGGGGTTTGGATGAGCAGTTCTTC. The chain is built from TRBV20-1 and TRBJ2-1, with a possible D match to TRBD2 (5 bases). V shed 0 bases and J shed 8 bases, with 17 bases lying between them. The CDR3 loop spans 15 amino acids. Germline loops: CDR1 DFQATT, CDR2 SNEGSKA (reference sequence).

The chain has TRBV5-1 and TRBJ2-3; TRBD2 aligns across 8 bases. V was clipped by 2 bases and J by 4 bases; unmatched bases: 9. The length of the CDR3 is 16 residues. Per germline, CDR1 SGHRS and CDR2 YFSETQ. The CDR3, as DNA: TGCGCCAGCAGCTTAGGGGGACTAGGTAGATCAGATACGCAGTATTTT. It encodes CASSLGGLGRSDTQYF.

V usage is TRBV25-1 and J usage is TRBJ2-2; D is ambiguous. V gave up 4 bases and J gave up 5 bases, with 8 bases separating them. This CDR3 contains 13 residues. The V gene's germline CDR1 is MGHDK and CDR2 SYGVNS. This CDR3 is CASSVLSTGELFF. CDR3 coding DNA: TGTGCCAGCAGTGTCCTTTCGACCGGGGAGCTGTTTTTT.